Detailed here is one T cell receptor (beta chain). Its specificity is unknown. The germline CDR1 and CDR2 sequences are LNHDA and SQIVND (reference sequence). The CDR3 is made up of 11 amino acids. Trimming shortened V by 8 bases and J by 7 bases, and 11 bases separated the two germline ends. These data come from a study of cytomegalovirus exposure and HLA in healthy donors. Broader study findings: Sequencing probably produced one cluster of sequence variants that were highly shared. Several of the most significant clusters were apparently associated with common viral pathogens in a later analysis. When analyzed later, a missense DCLRE1C variant was found to be linked to TCR beta V- and J-gene trimming. Productive status was seen about 87% or about 30% of the time for most TCR beta V segments in an earlier analysis.

Primers included in the PCR were 60 Vbeta and 13 Jbeta primers. The data were produced by immunoSEQ multiplex PCR, yet TCRdb's version contains in-frame clones alone and is incomplete. This sample carries 180,000 or so clones, with 0.65% to 0.75% going to the ten biggest clones. The TCR was taken from a boy between 10 and 17 years old in good health and CMV-seronegative. Source material: PBMCs. The chain combines TRBV19 with TRBJ1-2; possible D gene TRBD1, 6 bases. CDR3 in DNA: TGTGCCAGTCAACAGGGAGCTGGCTACACCTTC. It translates to CASQQGAGYTF.